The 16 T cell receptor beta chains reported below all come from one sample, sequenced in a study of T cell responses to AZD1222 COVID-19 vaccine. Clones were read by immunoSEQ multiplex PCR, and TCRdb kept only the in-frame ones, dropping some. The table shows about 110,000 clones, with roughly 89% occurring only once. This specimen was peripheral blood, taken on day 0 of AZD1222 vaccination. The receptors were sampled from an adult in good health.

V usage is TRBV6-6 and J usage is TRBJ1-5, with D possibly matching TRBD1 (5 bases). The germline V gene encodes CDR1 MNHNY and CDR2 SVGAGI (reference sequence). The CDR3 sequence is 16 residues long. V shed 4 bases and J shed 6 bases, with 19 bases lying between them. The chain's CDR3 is CASSFSGSFAGQPQHF. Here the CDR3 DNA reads TGTGCCAGCAGTTTTTCAGGGTCGTTCGCGGGTCAGCCCCAGCATTTT.

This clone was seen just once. The CDR3 region is CASSRTVNTGELFF. The DNA for the CDR3 is TGTGCCAGCAGCCGGACAGTGAACACCGGGGAGCTGTTTTTT. The V and J genes are TRBV7-2 and TRBJ2-2; perhaps TRBD1 as D (6 bases). CDR3 length: 14 amino acids. The V end lost 5 bases, the J end lost 1 base, and 8 bases lay between the germline ends. The germline gives CDR1 SGHTA, CDR2 FQGNSA.

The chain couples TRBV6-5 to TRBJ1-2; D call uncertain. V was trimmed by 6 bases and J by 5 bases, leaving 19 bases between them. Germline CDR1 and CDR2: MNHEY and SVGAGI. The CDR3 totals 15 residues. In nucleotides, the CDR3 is TGTGCCAGCAGGCTTCGGCAGGCTGAAGGGTATGGCTACACCTTC. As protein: CASRLRQAEGYGYTF.

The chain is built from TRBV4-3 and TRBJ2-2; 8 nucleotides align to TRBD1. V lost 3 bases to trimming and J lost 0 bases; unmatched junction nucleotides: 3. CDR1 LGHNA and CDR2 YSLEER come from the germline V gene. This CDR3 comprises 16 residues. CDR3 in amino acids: CASSQAQGANTGELFF. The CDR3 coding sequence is TGCGCCAGCAGCCAGGCACAGGGGGCGAACACCGGGGAGCTGTTTTTT.

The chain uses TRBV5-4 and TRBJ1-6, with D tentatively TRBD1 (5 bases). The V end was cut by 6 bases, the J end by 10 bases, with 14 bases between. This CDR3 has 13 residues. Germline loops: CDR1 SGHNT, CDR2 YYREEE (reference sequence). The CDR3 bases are TGTGCCAGCACCACGAGGCCAGGGTCACCCCTCCACTTT. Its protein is CASTTRPGSPLHF.

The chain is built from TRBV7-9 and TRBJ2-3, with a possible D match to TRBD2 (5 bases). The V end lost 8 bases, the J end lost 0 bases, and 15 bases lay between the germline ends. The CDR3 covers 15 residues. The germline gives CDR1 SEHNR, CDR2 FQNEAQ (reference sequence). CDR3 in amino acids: CASSAVGPSTDTQYF. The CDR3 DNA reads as TGTGCCAGCTCAGCGGTCGGACCTAGCACAGATACGCAGTATTTT.

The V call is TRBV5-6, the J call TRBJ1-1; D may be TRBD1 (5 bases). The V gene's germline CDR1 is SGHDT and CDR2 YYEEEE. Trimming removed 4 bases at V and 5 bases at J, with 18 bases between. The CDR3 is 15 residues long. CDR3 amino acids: CASSPSGGVGTEAFF. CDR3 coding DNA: TGTGCCAGCAGCCCCAGCGGGGGGGTAGGAACTGAAGCTTTCTTT.

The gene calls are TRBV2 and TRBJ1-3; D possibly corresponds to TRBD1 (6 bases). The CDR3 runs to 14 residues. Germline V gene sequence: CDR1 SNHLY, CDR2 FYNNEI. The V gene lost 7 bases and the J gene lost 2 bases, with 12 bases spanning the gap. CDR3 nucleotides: TGTGCCAGCAAAAAACAGGGTACTGGAAACACCATATATTTT. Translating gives CASKKQGTGNTIYF.

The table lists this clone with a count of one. CDR3 region: CASSSGTFSSYEQYF. DNA for the CDR3: TGCGCCAGCAGCTCGGGGACATTTAGCTCCTACGAGCAGTACTTC. V gene TRBV5-1 combines with J gene TRBJ2-7; possible D gene TRBD1, 6 bases. The germline CDR1 and CDR2 sequences are SGHRS and YFSETQ. V lost 3 bases and J 0 bases, leaving 13 bases between the germline ends. This CDR3 is 15 amino acids long.

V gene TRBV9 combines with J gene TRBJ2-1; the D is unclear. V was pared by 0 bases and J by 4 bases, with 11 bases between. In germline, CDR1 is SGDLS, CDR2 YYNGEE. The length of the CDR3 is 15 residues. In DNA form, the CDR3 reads TGTGCCAGCAGCGTAGGGTCGATAACTTACAATGAGCAGTTCTTC. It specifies CASSVGSITYNEQFF.

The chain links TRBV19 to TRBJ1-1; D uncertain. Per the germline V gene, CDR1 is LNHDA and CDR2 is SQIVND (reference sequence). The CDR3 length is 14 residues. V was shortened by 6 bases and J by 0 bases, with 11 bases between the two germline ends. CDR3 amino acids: CASRGAGLNTEAFF. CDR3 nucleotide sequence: TGTGCCAGTAGAGGAGCAGGCCTGAACACTGAAGCTTTCTTT. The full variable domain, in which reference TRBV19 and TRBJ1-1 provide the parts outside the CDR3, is DGGITQSPKYLFRKEGQNVTLSCEQNLNHDAMYWYRQDPGQGLRLIYYSQIVNDFQKGDIAEGYSVSREKKESFPLTVTSAQKNPTAFYLCASRGAGLNTEAFFGQGTRLTVV.

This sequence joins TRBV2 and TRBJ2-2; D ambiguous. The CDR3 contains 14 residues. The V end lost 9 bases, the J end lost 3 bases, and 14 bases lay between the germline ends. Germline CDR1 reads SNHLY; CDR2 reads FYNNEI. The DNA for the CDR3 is TGTGCCAGTGGCACAATAGAGGACACCGGGGAGCTGTTTTTT. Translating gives CASGTIEDTGELFF.

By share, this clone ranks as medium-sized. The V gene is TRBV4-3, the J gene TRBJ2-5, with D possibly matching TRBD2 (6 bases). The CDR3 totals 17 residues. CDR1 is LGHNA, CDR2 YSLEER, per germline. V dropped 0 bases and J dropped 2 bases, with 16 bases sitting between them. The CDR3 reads CASSQEWRRGPQETQYF. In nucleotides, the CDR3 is TGCGCCAGCAGCCAAGAGTGGCGGCGGGGCCCACAAGAGACCCAGTACTTC.

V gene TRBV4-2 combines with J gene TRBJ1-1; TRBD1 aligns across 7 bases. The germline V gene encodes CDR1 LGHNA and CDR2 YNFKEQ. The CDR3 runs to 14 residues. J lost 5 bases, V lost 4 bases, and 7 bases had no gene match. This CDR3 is CASSPETGRTEAFF. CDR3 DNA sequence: TGTGCCAGCAGCCCAGAGACAGGGAGGACTGAAGCTTTCTTT.

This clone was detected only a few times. CDR3 region: CASSRTGDGEAFF. The CDR3 nucleotides are TGTGCCAGCAGCAGGACAGGGGATGGTGAAGCTTTCTTT. The J gene is TRBJ1-1, the V gene TRBV5-5, with TRBD1 identical over 9 bases. The CDR3 is 13 amino acids. Germline V gives CDR1 SGHKS, CDR2 YYEKEE (reference sequence). The J segment lost 7 bases and the V segment lost 4 bases, leaving 5 bases of the junction unmatched.

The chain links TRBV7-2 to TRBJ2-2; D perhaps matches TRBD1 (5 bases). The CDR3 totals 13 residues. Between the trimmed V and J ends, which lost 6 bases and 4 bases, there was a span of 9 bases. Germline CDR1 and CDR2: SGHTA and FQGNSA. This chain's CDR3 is CASRFDSTGELFF. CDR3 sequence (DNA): TGTGCCAGCAGGTTCGACAGCACCGGGGAGCTGTTTTTT.